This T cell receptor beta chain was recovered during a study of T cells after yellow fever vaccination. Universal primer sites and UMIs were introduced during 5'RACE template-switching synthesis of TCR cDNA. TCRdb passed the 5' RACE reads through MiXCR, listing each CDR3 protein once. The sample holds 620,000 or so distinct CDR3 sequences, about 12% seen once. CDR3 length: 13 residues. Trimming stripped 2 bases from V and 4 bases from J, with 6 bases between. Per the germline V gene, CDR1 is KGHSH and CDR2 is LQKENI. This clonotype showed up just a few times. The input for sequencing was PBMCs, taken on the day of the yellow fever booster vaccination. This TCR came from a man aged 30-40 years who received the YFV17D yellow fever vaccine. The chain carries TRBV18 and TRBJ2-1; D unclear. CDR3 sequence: CASSPTTYNEQFF. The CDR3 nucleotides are TGTGCCAGCTCACCAACTACGTACAATGAGCAGTTCTTC.